Listed here are 25 T cell receptor beta chains from one sample, sequenced in a study of cytomegalovirus exposure and HLA in healthy donors. This PCR relied on a set of 60 Vbeta primers and 13 Jbeta primers. TCRdb's copy holds only in-frame clones and misses some; the assay was immunoSEQ multiplex PCR. The data contain some 150,000 clones, roughly 78% of them singletons. Sequencing was performed on PBMCs. The receptors were sampled from a man in his forties or fifties in good health and CMV-seronegative.

The chain recombines TRBV4-3 with TRBJ2-2; 15 positions agree with TRBD2. Trimming took 4 bases from V and 7 from J; bases not matched to a gene: 10. Germline CDR1 and CDR2: LGHNA and YSLEER. CDR3 length: 18 amino acids. CDR3 sequence reads: CASSPKRGLAGGDGELFF. CDR3 sequence (DNA): TGCGCCAGCAGCCCCAAAAGGGGACTAGCGGGAGGTGACGGGGAGCTGTTTTTT.

This clone was found a few times. The genes are TRBV4-2 and TRBJ1-2; no clear D. Trimming pared 4 bases from V and 4 bases from J, leaving 16 bases between. From germline, CDR1 is LGHNA and CDR2 YNFKEQ. The CDR3 consists of 15 residues. This chain's CDR3 is CASSRSEADPYGYTF. DNA of the CDR3: TGTGCCAGCAGCCGGTCTGAGGCAGACCCCTATGGCTACACCTTC.

V usage is TRBV28 and J usage is TRBJ2-5; 7 bases match TRBD2. The CDR3 extends over 12 amino acids. After removal of 7 bases from V and 11 bases from J, the junction contained 10 bases not matched to a gene. CDR1 is MDHEN and CDR2 is SYDVKM in the germline V gene. CDR3 region: CASTVNGGEQYF. CDR3 bases: TGTGCCAGCACCGTAAATGGGGGGGAGCAGTACTTC.

This clone was seen only a few times. The rearrangement uses TRBV6-4 and TRBJ2-5; 7 nucleotides agree with TRBD2. The CDR3 length is 15 residues. CDR1 MRHNA and CDR2 SNTAGT come from the germline V gene. V lost 6 bases to trimming and J lost 3 bases; unmatched junction nucleotides: 10. DNA of the CDR3: TGTGCCAGCAGGTGGGACCCACGGGAGGAAGAGACCCAGTACTTC. Its protein product is CASRWDPREEETQYF.

The chain employs TRBV19 and TRBJ2-7, with D tentatively TRBD2 (6 bases). This CDR3 region has 17 residues. Germline V lookup: CDR1 LNHDA, CDR2 SQIVND (reference sequence). V shed 4 bases and J shed 2 bases, with 21 bases lying between them. The chain's CDR3 is CASSTVRRDSRPYEQYF. In DNA, the CDR3 is TGTGCCAGTAGTACGGTTCGCCGGGACTCTCGGCCCTACGAGCAGTACTTC.

V and J are TRBV5-4 and TRBJ2-7, with 8 bases lining up with TRBD1. The junction had 13 bases not matched to a gene; V was cut back by 5 bases and J by 6 bases. Germline V gene data show CDR1 as SGHNT and CDR2 as YYREEE (reference sequence). The CDR3 is 15 amino acids. CDR3 DNA sequence: TGTGCCAGCAGATCAAGGACAGGGCAGCTTTCCGAGCAGTACTTC. Protein: CASRSRTGQLSEQYF.

This chain joins TRBV27 and TRBJ2-7; 9 bases line up with TRBD2. J gave up 6 bases and V 6 bases, and 6 bases lay outside the gene matches. This CDR3 is 13 amino acids long. From germline, CDR1 is MNHEY and CDR2 SMNVEV (reference sequence). The chain's CDR3 is CASSLAGDREQYF. The CDR3 DNA is TGTGCCAGCAGCTTAGCGGGAGATCGCGAGCAGTACTTC.

The chain links TRBV6-5 to TRBJ2-1, with a possible D match to TRBD2 (5 bases). In germline, CDR1 is MNHEY, CDR2 SVGAGI. V was clipped by 5 bases and J by 5 bases, with 10 bases between them. The CDR3 contains 13 residues. CDR3 in amino acids: CASSLRVDNEQFF. CDR3 nucleotide sequence: TGTGCCAGCAGTCTGCGGGTAGACAATGAGCAGTTCTTC.

Here the CDR3 DNA reads TGTGCCAGGTCGGGACTAGCGGGATCCGAGCAGTACTTC. It codes for CARSGLAGSEQYF. This chain joins TRBV2 and TRBJ2-7, with 13 bases lining up with TRBD2. Trimming cost V 9 bases and J 6 bases; bases outside gene matches: 5. Looked up from germline, CDR1 is SNHLY and CDR2 is FYNNEI. The CDR3 contains 13 residues.

This chain connects TRBV4-2 to TRBJ1-4, with 7 bases that match TRBD1. There are 15 residues in the CDR3. V lost 4 bases and J lost 4; bases outside the gene matches: 6. Germline V gene lookup returns CDR1 LGHNA and CDR2 YNFKEQ. The CDR3 is CASSRGQDLNEKLFF. The CDR3 nucleotides are TGTGCCAGCAGCCGCGGACAGGATCTTAATGAAAAACTGTTTTTT.

The rearrangement uses TRBV5-1 and TRBJ2-1; TRBD2 matches 9 bases. Germline CDR1 reads SGHRS; CDR2 reads YFSETQ. The CDR3 consists of 18 residues. With V trimmed by 0 bases and J by 6 bases, 13 bases remained unmatched. CDR3 sequence (DNA): TGCGCCAGCAGCTTGGCGGCTCCCGGGACTAGCAGCACCAATGAGCAGTTCTTC. It translates to CASSLAAPGTSSTNEQFF.

The sample holds a few counts of this clone. A read error may produce the germline difference seen at one junction end. The chain employs TRBV10-3 and TRBJ2-2, with 8 bases fitting TRBD2. Germline V CDR1 and CDR2: ENHRY, SYGVKD. The CDR3 is 14 residues long. CDR3 loop: CAITSRGDTGELFF. The CDR3 nucleotides read TGTGCGATCACGTCGCGGGGGGACACCGGGGAGCTGTTTTTT.

CDR3 sequence (DNA): TGTGCCAGCAGTCCCCTCGACAGGGTGGGCACTGAAGCTTTCTTT. It specifies CASSPLDRVGTEAFF. The rearrangement uses TRBV6-5 and TRBJ1-1; 7 nucleotides align to TRBD1. This CDR3 region has 15 residues. V dropped 5 bases and J dropped 4; count of bases not matched to a gene: 10. Germline V CDR1 and CDR2: MNHEY, SVGAGI.

This clone was detected once. J is TRBJ2-3 and V is TRBV11-1, with 14 bases that match TRBD2. Germline assignment: CDR1 SGHAT and CDR2 FQDESV (reference sequence). CDR3 length: 16 residues. Trimming at V came to 7 bases and at J to 3 bases, leaving 6 bases not matched to a gene. CDR3 DNA sequence: TGTGCCAGCACCCCCGGGACTAGCGGGAGAACAGATACGCAGTATTTT. Amino acids: CASTPGTSGRTDTQYF.

Details on this clone: Compared with germline, one end of the junction differs, possibly owing to a read error. This chain joins TRBV29-1 and TRBJ2-6; D remains unclear. The germline CDR1 and CDR2 sequences are SQVTM and ANQGSEA. CDR3 size: 12 residues. CDR3 nucleotides: TGCGGCGTTGACGAGGGGGCCAACGTCCTGACTTTC. Translation gives CGVDEGANVLTF.

This clone was observed a handful of times. One junction end disagrees with the germline gene, perhaps due to a read error. The J gene is TRBJ2-3, the V gene TRBV7-7; possibly TRBD2 for D (6 bases). The CDR3 runs to 14 residues. Germline V gene data show CDR1 as SSHAT and CDR2 as FNYEAQ (reference sequence). For the CDR3, the DNA is TGTGCTAGCAGCTTAGGCGGGGCCGCAGATACGCAGTATTTT. Its translation is CASSLGGAADTQYF.

This sequence joins TRBV7-9 and TRBJ2-1, with 7 bases matching TRBD2. The CDR3 is made up of 18 amino acids. Germline-derived CDR1 and CDR2 are SEHNR and FQNEAQ (reference sequence). The V segment lost 10 bases and the J segment 1 base; nucleotides outside the gene matches: 19. The DNA of the CDR3 is TGTGCCACCGAAAAGAGCCCGATTCTAGCGGTATCCTACAATGAGCAGTTCTTC. Its protein product is CATEKSPILAVSYNEQFF.

About this clone: The sample has other DNA sequences that encode this CDR3 too. This chain joins TRBV5-1 and TRBJ2-2, with a tentative D call TRBD2 (5 bases). Germline lookup yields CDR1 SGHRS and CDR2 YFSETQ. The CDR3 sequence is 13 residues long. The germline V and J ends were trimmed by 0 bases and 6 bases, with 6 bases remaining between them. This chain's CDR3 is CASSLVGAGELFF. The CDR3 region has the DNA TGCGCCAGCAGCTTGGTCGGGGCCGGGGAGCTGTTTTTT.

The rearrangement uses TRBV21-1 and TRBJ1-2; the table's D gene call, TRBD1, was not cross checked with the DNA. TRBV21-1 is noted as a pseudogene. The CDR3 contains 10 residues. For the CDR3, the DNA is TGTGCCAGCTCCGGGACAGGCTACACCTTC. This gives the protein CASSGTGYTF.

The chain has TRBV27 and TRBJ1-3; weak D call: TRBD1 (5 bases). Per germline, CDR1 MNHEY and CDR2 SMNVEV (reference sequence). The CDR3 extends over 15 amino acids. V lost 6 bases and J 5 bases, leaving 17 bases between the germline ends. CDR3 sequence: CASRPSTGTRNTIYF. The CDR3 region has the DNA TGTGCCAGCAGACCCAGTACAGGAACTCGAAACACCATATATTTT.

The chain has TRBV5-5 and TRBJ2-2, with D possibly being TRBD2 (6 bases). This CDR3 comprises 15 residues. The V end was cut by 2 bases, the J end by 2 bases, with 10 bases between. Germline loops: CDR1 SGHKS, CDR2 YYEKEE (reference sequence). In DNA, the CDR3 is TGTGCCAGCAGCTTCGGGACTGTAAACACCGGGGAGCTGTTTTTT. Translating gives CASSFGTVNTGELFF.

The V gene is TRBV19, the J gene TRBJ1-2; 7 bases are shared with TRBD1. The germline CDR1 and CDR2 sequences are LNHDA and SQIVND (reference sequence). The J segment lost 8 bases and the V segment lost 11 bases, leaving 14 bases of the junction unmatched. The CDR3 loop spans 13 amino acids. The CDR3 sequence: CAARGTGDRGYTF. The CDR3 bases are TGTGCCGCAAGGGGAACAGGGGACCGAGGCTACACCTTC.

CDR3 sequence: CASSLAEDRGYGYTF. As DNA, the CDR3 is TGCGCCAGCAGCTTGGCGGAGGACAGGGGCTATGGCTACACCTTC. The V and J genes are TRBV5-1 and TRBJ1-2; 9 bases agree with TRBD1. V dropped 0 bases and J dropped 4; count of bases not matched to a gene: 4. CDR3 size: 15 residues. The germline V gene encodes CDR1 SGHRS and CDR2 YFSETQ.

V gene TRBV6-5 combines with J gene TRBJ2-3; unclear D gene. V was clipped by 0 bases and J by 4 bases, with 14 bases between them. Germline CDR1 MNHEY, CDR2 SVGAGI. CDR3 size: 16 residues. CDR3 nucleotides: TGTGCCAGCAGTTACTCGAAGTTTTCGAGGCCAGATACGCAGTATTTT. It encodes CASSYSKFSRPDTQYF.

This clone appeared a few times. V is TRBV19 and J is TRBJ1-1, with D hard to call. Germline lookup yields CDR1 LNHDA and CDR2 SQIVND (reference sequence). Trimming removed 4 bases from V and 7 bases from J, with 13 bases in between. The CDR3 is 13 amino acids. The CDR3 DNA follows: TGTGCCAGTAGTAATCCGAACTCTCTTGAAGCTTTCTTT. Translating it yields CASSNPNSLEAFF. Based on the CDR3 plus reference TRBV19 and TRBJ1-1, the full variable domain is DGGITQSPKYLFRKEGQNVTLSCEQNLNHDAMYWYRQDPGQGLRLIYYSQIVNDFQKGDIAEGYSVSREKKESFPLTVTSAQKNPTAFYLCASSNPNSLEAFFGQGTRLTVV.